The clone carrying this T cell receptor beta chain was counted at least ten times. What it binds is not known. Researchers took RNA transcripts and amplified the TCR beta CDR3 regions from them. The HTBI primer set was used in a first-round RT-PCR of the TCR CDR3. TCRdb passed the multiplex PCR reads through MiXCR, listing each CDR3 protein once. The table includes roughly 630,000 distinct CDR3 sequences, approximately 15% detected once. Uncontrolled infection, other autoimmune disease, pregnancy or lactation led to exclusion. This entry belongs to a study of T cells in Graves' hyperthyroidism and ophthalmopathy. Study-wide results and caveats: Most thyroid clonotypes with frequency above 0.001 were detected in blood. Ophthalmopathy was identified by the model a median around 6.9 months ahead of onset.

Germline lookup yields CDR1 ENHRY and CDR2 SYGVKD. V lost 0 bases to trimming and J lost 5 bases; unmatched junction nucleotides: 9. The CDR3 has 17 residues. The chain recombines TRBV10-3 with TRBJ1-1; 10 nucleotides line up with TRBD1. The TCR originated in a woman aged 30 to 39 with Graves' hyperthyroidism. The sequenced sample was blood. The CDR3 region is CAISESIRQGARTEAFF. The CDR3 coding sequence is TGTGCCATCAGTGAGTCGATAAGACAGGGGGCTCGGACTGAAGCTTTCTTT.